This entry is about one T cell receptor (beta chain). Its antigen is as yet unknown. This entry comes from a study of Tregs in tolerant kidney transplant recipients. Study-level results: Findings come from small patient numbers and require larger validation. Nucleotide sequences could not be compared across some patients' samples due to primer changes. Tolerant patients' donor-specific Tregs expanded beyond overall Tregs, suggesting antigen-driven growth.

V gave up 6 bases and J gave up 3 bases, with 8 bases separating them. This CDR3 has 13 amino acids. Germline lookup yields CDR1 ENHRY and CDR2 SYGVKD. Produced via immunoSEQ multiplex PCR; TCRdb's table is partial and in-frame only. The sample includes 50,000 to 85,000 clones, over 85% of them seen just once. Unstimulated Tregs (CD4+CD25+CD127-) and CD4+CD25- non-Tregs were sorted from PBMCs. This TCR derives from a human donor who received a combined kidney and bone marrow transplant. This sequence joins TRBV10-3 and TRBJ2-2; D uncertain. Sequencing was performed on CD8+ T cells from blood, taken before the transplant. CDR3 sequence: CAIRDIDTGELFF. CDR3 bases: TGTGCCATCAGAGACATTGACACCGGGGAGCTGTTTTTT.